This T cell receptor beta chain appears in the sequencing data of a study of post-analysis software for immune sequencing data (dated by TCRdb to the mid-2010s). General notes on the study: The recorded disease courses included relapsing-remitting, secondary progressive and progressive-relapsing multiple sclerosis, and some patients had no subtype annotation. Patient repertoires were compared against roughly 11 previously published healthy control repertoires from donors aged about 6 to 27 years. A subset of samples was prepared in parallel using single-end sample barcoding, then pooled and co-amplified after Illumina adapter ligation. Overall study results and their limits: Direct clustering with F measure showed strong co-clustering of samples prepared in the same batch, prompting a batch-effect correction. Significantly higher frequencies in patients than in controls were found for roughly 5 TRBV segments, including TRBV5-6, TRBV5-1 and TRBV20-1. Compared with controls, multiple sclerosis patients had significantly lower normalized Chao1 diversity, a finding suggesting substantial peripheral T-cell clonal expansion. The multiple sclerosis patient group was slightly younger than the control group.

Library construction relied on PCR. For sequencing, an Illumina HiSeq 2500 was employed. To reduce PCR and sequencing biases, unique molecular identifiers were built into the TCR beta cDNA libraries. Per 1 to 10 million input T cells, roughly 500,000 cDNA molecules were obtained, such that each molecule approximated one T cell. Patient libraries were prepared and sequenced with the same protocol used for the earlier healthy control dataset. Within a given batch, samples were prepared together, multiplexed and sequenced on the same HiSeq lane. In the paper's pipeline: MIGEC was used to process the raw barcoded reads, and molecular identifier groups with only a single read were discarded before consensus assembly and CDR3 extraction. VDJtools was used for post-analysis of the clonotype tables, and diversity was normalized by down-sampling every dataset to the size of the smallest sample. Repertoire overlap clustering matched CDR3 amino acid but not nucleotide sequences to correct batch-related cross-sample contamination. TCRdb redid the processing of the public reads, applying fastp at Q25 and MiXCR, and retained in-frame beta chains. Each CDR3 protein gets just one entry, which takes the most common genes and DNA from the rows behind it. TCRdb's processing, not the authors' own work, is the source of the V and J calls. For this sample there are roughly 580,000 distinct CDR3 sequences; 44% appear just once. Roughly 1.8% of the sample is taken by the ten largest.

To demonstrate the VDJtools post-analysis software, the study profiled TCR beta repertoires from the peripheral blood of around 13 young patients with multiple sclerosis. The multiple sclerosis patients were children and adolescents ranging in age from roughly 6 to 16 years. CDR1 and CDR2 were assigned from the germline V gene (reference sequence) as MNHNY and SVGAGI. The V end gives up 6 bases and the J end 3 bases, leaving 5 bases in the junction not matched to a gene. Reading from cysteine to phenylalanine, the CDR3 counts 13 amino acids. The only DNA kept is the CDR3, 39 bases in frame from the first base. In the case of this clonotype: Its specific antigen is unknown. One base away there is no much larger clone; base qualities are not given.

The TCR sequence derives from a girl aged 5 to 17 with multiple sclerosis. The chain was built from TRBV6-6 and TRBJ2-7; 7 bases in the junction line up with TRBD1. The sample comprised blood. CDR3 sequence: CASRTGQLYEQYF. In nucleotides, the sequence is TGTGCCAGCAGGACAGGGCAACTCTACGAGCAGTACTTC.